This TCR beta chain was identified during a study of shared clonotypes between healthy human individuals. Findings of the study overall: Sorted-subset sequencing was shown by rarefaction to be incomplete despite large depth. Non-shared clonotypes displayed generation probabilities falling below those of clonotypes present in all four donors.

The CDR3 loop spans 13 amino acids. Trimming shortened V by 5 bases and J by 5 bases, and 11 bases separated the two germline ends. Germline CDR1 reads LNHDA; CDR2 reads SQIVND (reference sequence). The assay was carried out at the deep level. The method was immunoSEQ multiplex PCR; TCRdb's version includes in-frame clones alone and lacks a portion of them. The sample comprises 2.3 million or so clones, approximately 95% of which are singletons, and under 0.45% rests with the top ten. The investigators split CD4+ cells into a CD45RA+ naive subset and a CD45RA-negative memory subset. Comment on this clone: Antigen: not known.

This sequence originates from a man aged 18 to 30 in good health. Some clones in this sample may be carry-over from other donors' samples. The J gene is TRBJ2-3, the V gene TRBV19; D is perhaps TRBD2 (5 bases). Source material: naive CD4+ T cells from PBMCs. Specified subset: CD45RA+ positively selected. Here the CDR3 reads CASSLAGRDTQYF. The CDR3 bases are TGTGCCAGTAGTCTAGCCGGACGAGATACGCAGTATTTT.